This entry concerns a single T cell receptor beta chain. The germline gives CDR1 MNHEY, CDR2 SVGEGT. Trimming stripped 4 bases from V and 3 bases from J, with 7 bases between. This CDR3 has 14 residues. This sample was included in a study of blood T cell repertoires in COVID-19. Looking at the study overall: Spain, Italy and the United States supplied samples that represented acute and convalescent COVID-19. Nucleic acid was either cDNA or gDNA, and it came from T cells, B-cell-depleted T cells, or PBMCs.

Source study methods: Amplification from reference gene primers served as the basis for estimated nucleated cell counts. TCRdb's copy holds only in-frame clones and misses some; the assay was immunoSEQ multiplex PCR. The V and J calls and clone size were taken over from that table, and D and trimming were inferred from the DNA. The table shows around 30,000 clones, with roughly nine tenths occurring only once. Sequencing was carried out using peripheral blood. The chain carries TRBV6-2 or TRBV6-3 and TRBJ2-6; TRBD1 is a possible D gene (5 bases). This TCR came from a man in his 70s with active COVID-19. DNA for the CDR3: TGTGCCAGCAGTTTCAGGGTTGGGGCCAACGTCCTGACTTTC. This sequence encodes CASSFRVGANVLTF.